The 6 T cell receptor beta chains in this list originate from one sample, sequenced in a study of regulatory T cells in long-lasting Graves disease. CDR3 regions were amplified by Arm-PCR using iRepertoire HTBI primers to build TCR beta libraries. Each CDR3 protein gets one entry after TCRdb re-called the multiplex PCR reads with MiXCR. The sample has about 320,000 distinct CDR3 sequences, 15% to 20% seen once. Regarding time point: newly diagnosed GD, antithyroid drugs for less than 3 months. Extracted PBMC RNA gave rise to the TCR library. The sample in question was peripheral blood mononuclear cells (PBMCs), obtained at new diagnosis, from a patient treated with antithyroid drugs. The receptors shown here come from a female donor with Graves disease.

The V call is TRBV11-2, the J call TRBJ2-3, with D possibly TRBD2 on 6 matching bases. The closer fit of TRBJ2-5 to the DNA end suggests the J call may be wrong. Germline V gene sequence: CDR1 SGHAT, CDR2 FQNNGV. The CDR3 has 15 amino acids. CDR3 amino acids: CASSFRGGISETQYF. The CDR3 DNA reads as TGTGCCAGCAGCTTTCGCGGCGGGATTTCAGAGACCCAGTACTTC.

This clonotype was counted at least ten times. The chain recombines TRBV9 with TRBJ2-3; 7 bases are shared with TRBD1. The CDR3 covers 16 residues. V dropped 4 bases and J dropped 0; count of bases not matched to a gene: 8. From germline, CDR1 is SGDLS and CDR2 YYNGEE. CDR3 sequence: CASSFSAGGSTDTQYF. For the CDR3, the DNA is TGTGCCAGCAGCTTCAGTGCAGGGGGTAGCACAGATACGCAGTATTTT.

The table lists this clonotype with many counts. V gene TRBV12-3 or TRBV12-4 combines with J gene TRBJ1-1, with no clear D. V lost 7 bases and J lost 3, with 18 bases in between. The CDR3 is 15 residues long. CDR3 sequence (DNA): TGTGCCAGCAACCGTACCCCGGGCGGGTACACTGAAGCTTTCTTT. Protein product: CASNRTPGGYTEAFF.

This clonotype was seen ten or more times. This sequence joins TRBV6-1 and TRBJ1-4; 7 bases are a match to TRBD1. Germline trimming cut 6 bases from V and 7 bases from J; bases unmatched to any gene: 8. CDR1 MNHNS and CDR2 SASEGT come from the germline V gene. The CDR3 sequence is 14 residues long. The CDR3: CASRNRGLSEKLFF. The CDR3 DNA follows: TGTGCCAGCAGAAACAGGGGTTTGAGTGAAAAACTGTTTTTT.

The chain is built from TRBV28 and TRBJ2-7, with TRBD2 matching 8 bases. After removal of 4 bases from V and 7 bases from J, the junction contained 15 bases not matched to a gene. The CDR3 spans 16 residues. Germline assignment: CDR1 MDHEN and CDR2 SYDVKM. The DNA of the CDR3 is TGTGCCAGCAGTTGGACCTTAGCGGGGACCACGAGGGAGCAGTACTTC. It encodes CASSWTLAGTTREQYF.

This clonotype has at least ten counts. The chain carries TRBV19 and TRBJ2-7; 9 bases map to TRBD2. Germline V lookup: CDR1 LNHDA, CDR2 SQIVND (reference sequence). CDR3 length: 15 residues. J gave up 4 bases and V 5 bases, and 9 bases lay outside the gene matches. The CDR3 here is CASSPIGTSPYEQYF. The CDR3 DNA reads as TGTGCCAGTAGTCCTATCGGGACTAGCCCGTACGAGCAGTACTTC.